This TCR beta chain was captured by sequencing in a study of CD8 T cells in ankylosing spondylitis (dated by TCRdb to the late 2010s). The study in broad terms: The study profiled T cell receptor beta repertoires in healthy donors and ankylosing spondylitis patients to find disease-linked TCR variants. Peripheral blood was sampled, and synovial fluid was additionally collected from ankylosing spondylitis patients. The full study cohort was made up of approximately 24 ankylosing spondylitis patients and fewer than 120 healthy donors. The paper as a whole reports these results and caveats: The disease-linked clones showed a CD8+ phenotype and occurred at relatively low frequencies in peripheral blood. Some TCR beta motif variants had previously been reported in synovial fluid and blood of reactive arthritis patients, which suggested common disease-initiation mechanisms. The disease-linked clones were reported to be significantly enriched in matched synovial fluid samples from ankylosing spondylitis patients. Blood from ankylosing spondylitis patients appeared to be characterized by a TCR beta motif made up of seven or eight highly homologous amino acid variants.

The sequencer listed for this sample is Illumina HiSeq 2500. Quantitative 5'-RACE with molecular barcodes was the method used to prepare the TCR beta libraries. Processing in the source paper ran as follows. Disease-linked TCR variants were identified with a new computational method built on a probabilistic model of VDJ rearrangement. In TCRdb, the public reads were trimmed at Q25 with fastp and aligned with MiXCR, with productive beta chains retained. For every CDR3 protein sequence, its rows merge into one entry that carries the most common genes and DNA. The V and J calls here are based on TCRdb, not the publication. For this sample there are 150,000 to 200,000 distinct CDR3 sequences; around 18% appear just once. The ten largest make up about 7.8% of the sample. This clonotype was picked up many times. Its binding antigen is unknown. Base qualities are not provided; no much larger clone lies one nucleotide away.

Unmatched junction bases come to 6, with V trimmed by 0 bases and J by 1 base. The CDR3 has 16 amino acids, counting the end cysteine and phenylalanine. The entry retains the CDR3 DNA only, 48 bases that are in frame from base 1. CDR1 and CDR2, per the germline V gene, are SGHRS and YFSETQ. The chain couples TRBV5-1 to TRBJ1-1; TRBD1 matches 7 bases in the middle. The source of this sequence is a male donor with ankylosing spondylitis or in good health (not recorded which). The sample comprised blood, either unsorted or a sorted T cell fraction (not recorded which). The bases are TGCGCCAGCAGCTTGGGAGGGGGACAGTCGAACACTGAAGCTTTCTTT. This translates into CASSLGGGQSNTEAFF.